This T cell receptor (beta chain) was captured in a study of T cells in women clearing cervical HPV infection (dated by TCRdb to 2017 to 2018). In terms of the full investigation: The cases were 25 to 30 women with histologically confirmed HPV16-related CIN3 or worse, and 2 of these cases were invasive cancers. The approximately 25 controls were women who cleared a single incident HPV16 infection within 12 months without developing precancer or cancer. Case blood was taken at the visit when the lesion was first identified, whereas control blood was taken when infection was no longer detected. For cases, the median interval between lesion detection and blood sampling was over 130 days, with an interquartile range of about 80 to 210 days. HLA typing was available for only a few women, so HLA type could not be excluded as a confounder. The exploratory proof-of-principle case-control study was nested within the Guanacaste HPV Natural History Study in Costa Rica and compared TCR repertoires across cervical HPV16 outcomes. Cases and controls were matched on age within five years and on year of sample collection. A median age of 34 years was observed in cases versus over 37 in controls, and no significant differences in baseline characteristics were found. The parent cohort enrolled roughly 9,400 women aged 18 or older in Guanacaste, Costa Rica, in about 1993 to 1994 and followed the women for around seven years. As quality controls, five blinded duplicates were added to each group, bringing the total to approximately 60 samples made up of some 50 participants and 10 or so replicates. On the study overall, not on this receptor specifically: TRBV6-7 relative abundance was lower in cases than in controls (around 0.11% versus 0.15%; Bonferroni P = 0.0008). Because T-cell numbers per sample were unknown, differences in richness could reflect varying T-cell content rather than repertoire biology. Random forest classifiers combining richness and V gene abundances distinguished cases from controls with an estimated AUC of roughly 0.81. Whether associations preceded infection or resulted from infection could not be shown with the cross-sectional design, and effector/memory subsets and HPV-specific T cells were not isolated. Significantly higher TCR repertoire richness was observed in CIN3+ cases than in controls across sequencing depths, whereas no difference in evenness was found.

At the junction V is shortened by 6 bases and J by 3 bases, with 15 bases in between. From cysteine to phenylalanine, the CDR3 is 15 amino acids long. The CDR3 was read in part: 36 bases, with the frame set at base 1. CDR1 SEHNR and CDR2 FQNEAQ were looked up in the germline V gene (reference sequence). TCR beta CDR3 regions were amplified by multiplex PCR from an average of about 1,100 ng genomic DNA per sample using the immunoSEQ assay. To correct primer bias, the assay used a complete synthetic TCR repertoire to set an amplification baseline. Amplicons were sequenced on the Illumina platform. Regarding the original processing steps: Error correction of the sequences involved clustering with frequency ratios plus a modified nearest-neighbor algorithm, after which the sequences were analyzed in the immunoSEQ Analyzer using IMGT gene definitions. At each rarefaction depth, TCR richness and evenness were averaged across 20 rarefaction repeats, and samples with fewer sequences than that depth were excluded. Wilcoxon rank sum tests with FDR correction were used to compare V, D and J gene relative abundances between the groups. An intraclass correlation of about 96% for TCR richness and an average of around 80% across 66 gene segments were obtained from the blinded duplicates. What TCRdb holds here is the immuneACCESS table cut down to in-frame rearrangements. Part of the clones is not present; checked against another copy, under half of the missing clones reflect an unresolved V gene, and the others are unexplained. Clone size and V and J calls were adopted from that table, with D and trimming inferred from the DNA. The table for this sample records around 19,000 clones. 15% to 20% of the sample rests with the top ten.

Every participant had a single incident cervical HPV16 infection, and prevalent HPV16 infections were excluded. Cervical HPV DNA was detected by MY09/MY11 PCR, and genotyping was performed by dot-blot hybridization. Around 15 mL of heparinized blood was centrifuged, after which the buffy coat was aliquoted, frozen at -30 degrees C, and then stored at -80 degrees C. QIAGEN kits were used to extract genomic DNA from the buffy coat specimens. On this clone itself: Its cognate antigen has yet to be identified. The read ends 3 residues shy of where the CDR3 ends; the end is completed using the germline J gene.

The receptor was derived from a woman aged 18-70 years with a cervical HPV16 infection that either progressed to CIN3+ or cleared (not recorded which). Sequencing used blood buffy coat. The chain links TRBV7-9 with TRBJ1-5, with the identity of the D gene unclear. The CDR3 protein: CASSQLGIDNQPQHF. The covered CDR3 bases are TGTGCCAGCAGTCAACTTGGTATAGACAATCAGCCC.